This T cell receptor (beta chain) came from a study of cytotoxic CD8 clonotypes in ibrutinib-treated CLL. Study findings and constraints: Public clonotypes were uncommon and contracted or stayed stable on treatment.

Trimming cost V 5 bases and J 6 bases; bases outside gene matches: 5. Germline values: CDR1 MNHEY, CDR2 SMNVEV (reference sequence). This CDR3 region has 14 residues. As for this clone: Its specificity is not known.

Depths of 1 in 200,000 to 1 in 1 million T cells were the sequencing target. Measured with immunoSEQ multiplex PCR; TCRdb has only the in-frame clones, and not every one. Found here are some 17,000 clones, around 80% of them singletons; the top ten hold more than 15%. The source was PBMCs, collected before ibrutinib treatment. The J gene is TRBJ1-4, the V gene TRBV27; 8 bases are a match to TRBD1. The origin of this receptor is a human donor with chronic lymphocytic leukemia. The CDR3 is CASSRTGGDEKLFF. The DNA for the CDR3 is TGTGCCAGCAGTAGAACAGGGGGTGATGAAAAACTGTTTTTT.